The 7 T cell receptor beta chains listed next were all sequenced from one sample in a study of lymphopenia after photon versus proton radiotherapy. Only in-frame clones appear in the TCRdb table, and some are missing; sequencing was by immunoSEQ multiplex PCR. The data contain roughly 42,000 clones, less than 90% of them singletons. The specimen was peripheral blood, collected from a patient treated with photon-based radiotherapy. These receptors were collected from a middle-aged man with gastric cancer.

The gene calls are TRBV4-3 and TRBJ1-1; the D gene is possibly TRBD1 (5 bases). Per the germline V gene, CDR1 is LGHNA and CDR2 is YSLEER. Trimming shortened V by 3 bases and J by 11 bases, and 16 bases separated the two germline ends. The CDR3 sequence is 13 residues long. The DNA for the CDR3 is TGCGCCAGCAGCCACCGATCGGGGGGGGTTGCTTTCTTT. This translates into CASSHRSGGVAFF.

This chain uses TRBV5-1 with TRBJ1-1; no firm D call. The CDR3 contains 15 residues. Trimming stripped 2 bases from V and 0 bases from J, with 11 bases between. Looked up from germline, CDR1 is SGHRS and CDR2 is YFSETQ. CDR3 nucleotide sequence: TGCGCCAGCAGCTTAGGGATCCTGATGAACACTGAAGCTTTCTTT. Its translation is CASSLGILMNTEAFF.

The chain uses TRBV6-1 and TRBJ1-2; possibly TRBD1 for D (5 bases). This CDR3 is built from 12 residues. With 8 bases removed from V and 4 bases from J, the gap between germline ends came to 11 bases. Germline lookup yields CDR1 MNHNS and CDR2 SASEGT. In DNA, the CDR3 is TGTGCCAGCGAGGGGCACAGCTATGGCTACACCTTC. Translated, it gives CASEGHSYGYTF.

This clone was counted only a few times. CDR3 loop: CAWSVLDDEYTF. The CDR3 DNA is TGTGCCTGGAGTGTACTGGACGATGAATACACCTTC. This sequence joins TRBV30 and TRBJ1-2; D remains ambiguous. CDR1 and CDR2 from the germline V gene are GTSNPN and SVGIG (reference sequence). The CDR3 length is 12 residues. Trimming removed 0 bases at V and 11 bases at J, with 13 bases between.

V and J are TRBV4-2 and TRBJ1-3, with no clear D. V shed 1 base and J shed 2 bases, with 6 bases lying between them. Germline-derived CDR1 and CDR2 are LGHNA and YNFKEQ. The CDR3 runs to 14 residues. CDR3 sequence: CASSQANTGNTIYF. The CDR3 nucleotides read TGTGCCAGCAGCCAAGCAAACACTGGAAACACCATATATTTT.

CDR3 sequence (DNA): TGTGCCAGCAGCGGACAGGGCTCCTACGAGCAGTACTTC. Amino acids: CASSGQGSYEQYF. This sequence joins TRBV9 and TRBJ2-7; 7 nucleotides align to TRBD1. The length of the CDR3 is 13 residues. V dropped 3 bases and J dropped 0; count of bases not matched to a gene: 0. From germline, CDR1 is SGDLS and CDR2 YYNGEE.

This chain joins TRBV5-1 and TRBJ2-7; D call uncertain. The V gene lost 0 bases and the J gene lost 1 base, with 14 bases spanning the gap. Germline CDR1 and CDR2: SGHRS and YFSETQ. This CDR3 is built from 16 residues. In DNA, the CDR3 is TGCGCCAGCAGCTTGGGGTGGCTACAGCTTTCCTACGAGCAGTACTTC. Its translation is CASSLGWLQLSYEQYF.